These T cell receptor beta chains were read from a single sample in a study of blood T cell repertoires in COVID-19. Assay: immunoSEQ multiplex PCR; the TCRdb copy retains only in-frame clones and omits some. The data contain 350,000 or so clones, about nine tenths of them singletons. Sequenced input: peripheral blood. The receptors shown here come from a woman aged 25 to 39 with COVID-19, enrolled during active disease. CDR3s include the opening cysteine and the closing phenylalanine or tryptophan.

v_call: TRBV11-3
cdr3_aa: CASSKRQGYDTEAFF

v_call: TRBV7-7
cdr3_aa: CASSLSSQNNSPLHF

v_call: TRBV5-5
cdr3_aa: CASSMTGGGYTF

v_call: TRBV2
cdr3_aa: CASSAGLVYPEQYF

v_call: TRBV5-1
cdr3_aa: CASSSGQGIVYEQYF

v_call: TRBV7-6
cdr3_aa: CASSLVERLAHGELFF

v_call: TRBV13
cdr3_aa: CASSLRTGWAFF

v_call: TRBV11-2
cdr3_aa: CASSVQGQGIHQPQHF

v_call: TRBV15
cdr3_aa: CATSRDRGQPQHF

v_call: TRBV10-3
cdr3_aa: CAISSPNQPQHF

v_call: TRBV6-6
cdr3_aa: CASSPLATNEKLFF

v_call: TRBV3-1/TRBV3-2
cdr3_aa: CASSPAAGAGGYTF

v_call: TRBV28
cdr3_aa: CASSFPPRETQYF

v_call: TRBV30
cdr3_aa: CAWNQINLDSPLHF

v_call: TRBV7-2
cdr3_aa: CASSPGLVSTDTQYF

v_call: TRBV19
cdr3_aa: CASSIAGGSPLHF

v_call: TRBV6-5
cdr3_aa: CASKLGQYTEAFF

v_call: TRBV7-2
cdr3_aa: CASSSRTSGTTDTQYF

v_call: TRBV6-4
cdr3_aa: CASSSGTENTEAFF

v_call: TRBV19
cdr3_aa: CASKDWGDTQYF

v_call: TRBV11-2
cdr3_aa: CASSLTGYSGANVLTF

v_call: TRBV6-5
cdr3_aa: CASSYSKGANYGYTF

v_call: TRBV4-2
cdr3_aa: CASSHSNEQFF

v_call: TRBV2
cdr3_aa: CASKRVNTEAFF

v_call: TRBV4-2
cdr3_aa: CASSQERGSYGYTF

v_call: TRBV24-1
cdr3_aa: CATSDPRQGNYGYTF